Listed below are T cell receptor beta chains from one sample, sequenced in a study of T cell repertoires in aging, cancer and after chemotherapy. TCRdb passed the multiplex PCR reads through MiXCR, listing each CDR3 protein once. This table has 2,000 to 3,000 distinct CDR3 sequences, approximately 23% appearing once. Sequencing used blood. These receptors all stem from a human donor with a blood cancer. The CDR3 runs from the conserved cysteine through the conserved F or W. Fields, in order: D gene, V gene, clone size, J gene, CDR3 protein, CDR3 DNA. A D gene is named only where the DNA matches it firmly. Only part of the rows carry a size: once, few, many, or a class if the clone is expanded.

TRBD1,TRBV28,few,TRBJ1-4,CASGTHRGQEKLFF,TGTGCCAGCGGAACCCACAGGGGGCAAGAAAAACTGTTTTTT
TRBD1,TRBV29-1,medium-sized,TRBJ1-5,CSARQGTQPQHF,TGCAGCGCCCGACAGGGAACTCAGCCCCAGCATTTT
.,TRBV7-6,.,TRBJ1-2,CASSLEPGGYGYTF,TGTGCCAGCAGCTTAGAGCCGGGCGGCTATGGCTACACCTTC
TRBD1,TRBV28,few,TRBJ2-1,CASSRQGRIGFF,TGTGCCAGCAGTCGACAGGGCCGTATTGGGTTCTTC
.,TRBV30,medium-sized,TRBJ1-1,CAWIGRGTNEAFF,TGTGCCTGGATCGGACGGGGAACCAATGAAGCTTTCTTT
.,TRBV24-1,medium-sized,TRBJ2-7,CATSETGTVYEQYF,TGTGCCACCAGTGAAACCGGGACGGTCTACGAGCAGTACTTC
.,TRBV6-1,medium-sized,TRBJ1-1,CASTPSGPTNTEAFF,TGTGCCAGCACCCCCTCCGGACCTACTAACACTGAAGCTTTCTTT
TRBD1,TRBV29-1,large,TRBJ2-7,CSVEGQGYEQYF,TGCAGCGTTGAGGGACAGGGCTACGAGCAGTACTTC
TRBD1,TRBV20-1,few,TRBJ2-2,CSASFGTGGWRGELFF,TGCAGTGCTAGCTTCGGGACAGGGGGCTGGAGGGGGGAGCTGTTTTTT
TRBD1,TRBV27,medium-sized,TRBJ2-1,CASSWGTGPLNEQFF,TGTGCCAGCAGTTGGGGGACAGGGCCGCTGAATGAGCAGTTCTTC
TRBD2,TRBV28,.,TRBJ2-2,CASSFYREAGGPETGELFF,TGTGCCAGCAGCTTTTATCGGGAGGCGGGAGGGCCAGAGACCGGGGAGCTGTTTTTT
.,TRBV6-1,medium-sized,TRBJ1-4,CASSPNFTSEKLFF,TGTGCCAGCAGTCCTAATTTTACTAGTGAAAAACTGTTTTTT
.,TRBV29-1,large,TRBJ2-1,CSVEDTHEQFF,TGCAGCGTTGAAGATACGCATGAGCAGTTCTTC
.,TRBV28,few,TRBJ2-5,CASSRGGGRETQYF,TGTGCCAGCAGCCGCGGAGGGGGCCGAGAGACCCAGTACTTC
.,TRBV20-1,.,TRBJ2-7,CSAQIPGRRKTSSYEQYF,TGCAGTGCTCAAATCCCCGGACGTAGGAAGACGAGCTCCTACGAGCAGTACTTC
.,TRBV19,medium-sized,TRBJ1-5,CASSIGTDPYSNQPQHF,TGTGCCAGTAGTATAGGTACTGATCCTTATAGCAATCAGCCCCAGCATTTT
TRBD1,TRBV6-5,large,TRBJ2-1,CASSFWTGGHEQFF,TGTGCCAGCAGTTTCTGGACAGGGGGCCATGAGCAGTTCTTC
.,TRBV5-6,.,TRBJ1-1,CASLSSHRPNTEAFF,TGTGCCAGTTTGTCGTCCCACCGGCCGAACACTGAAGCTTTCTTT
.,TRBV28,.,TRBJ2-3,CASSIRLIGVGTDTQYF,TGTGCCAGCAGTATACGGCTCATCGGGGTCGGCACAGATACGCAGTATTTT
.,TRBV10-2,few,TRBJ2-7,CASSETFYEQYF,TGCGCCAGCAGTGAGACATTCTACGAGCAGTACTTC
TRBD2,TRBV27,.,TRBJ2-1,CASSHRTSGFYEQFF,TGTGCCAGCAGCCACCGGACTAGCGGGTTCTATGAGCAGTTCTTC
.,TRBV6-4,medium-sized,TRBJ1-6,CASSEAGNSPLHF,TGTGCCAGCAGTGAGGCAGGCAATTCACCCCTCCACTTT
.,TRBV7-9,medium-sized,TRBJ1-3,CASSTGLGNTIYF,TGTGCCAGCAGCACAGGATTGGGAAACACCATATATTTT
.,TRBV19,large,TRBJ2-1,CASSIGGTPSYNEQFF,TGTGCCAGTAGTATTGGAGGGACCCCATCCTACAATGAGCAGTTCTTC
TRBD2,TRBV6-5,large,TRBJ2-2,CASSYTTGGGTGELFF,TGTGCCAGCAGTTACACAACGGGAGGAGGGACCGGGGAGCTGTTTTTT
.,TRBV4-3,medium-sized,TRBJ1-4,CASSQVPGKDEKLFF,TGCGCCAGCAGCCAAGTACCAGGGAAGGACGAAAAACTGTTTTTT
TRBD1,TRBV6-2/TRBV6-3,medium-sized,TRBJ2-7,CASSYPGQDYEQYF,TGTGCCAGCAGTTACCCCGGACAGGACTACGAGCAGTACTTC
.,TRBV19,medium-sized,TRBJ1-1,CASSIGGGPTEAFF,TGTGCCAGTAGTATAGGGGGGGGGCCCACTGAAGCTTTCTTT
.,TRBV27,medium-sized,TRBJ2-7,CASSPGMHYEQYF,TGTGCCAGCAGCCCGGGCATGCACTACGAGCAGTACTTC
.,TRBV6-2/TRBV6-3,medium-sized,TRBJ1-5,CASSYGPNQPQHF,TGTGCCAGCAGTTACGGACCCAATCAGCCCCAGCATTTT
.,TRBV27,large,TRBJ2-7,CASSPYEQYF,TGTGCCAGCAGTCCCTACGAGCAGTACTTC
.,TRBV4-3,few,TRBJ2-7,CASSQQLGQYEQYF,TGCGCCAGCAGCCAACAACTAGGCCAGTACGAGCAGTACTTC
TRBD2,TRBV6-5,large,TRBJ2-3,CASSFGDSGKDTQYF,TGTGCCAGCAGTTTCGGGGATAGCGGGAAAGATACGCAGTATTTT
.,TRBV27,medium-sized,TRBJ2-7,CASRAGLFIRDEQYF,TGTGCCAGCAGAGCTGGACTTTTCATCCGAGACGAGCAGTACTTC
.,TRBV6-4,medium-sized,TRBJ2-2,CASSEGPNTGELFF,TGTGCCAGCAGTGAAGGCCCCAACACCGGGGAGCTGTTTTTT